This T cell receptor beta chain was retrieved from a study of shared clonotypes between healthy human individuals. As for this clone: Its antigen remains unknown.

Genomic DNA from each subset was divided evenly over several immunoSEQ plates. Assay used: immunoSEQ multiplex PCR; TCRdb lists only in-frame clones, some missing. The sample carries a few million clones, approximately 90% recorded once. From CD4+ cells came CD45RA+ naive and CD45RA-negative memory subsets. Findings and limits, study-wide: Larger estimated richness was generally seen in naive subsets than in memory subsets.

Germline V gene data show CDR1 as SGHTA and CDR2 as FQGNSA. V gave up 2 bases and J gave up 9 bases; unmatched junction bases: 7. The CDR3 loop spans 14 amino acids. The TCR originated in a young man in good health. J is TRBJ2-1 and V is TRBV7-2; TRBD2 matches 7 bases. Sequenced sample: naive CD4+ T cells sorted from blood. The subset denotes: CD45RA+ positively selected. The CDR3 region has the DNA TGTGCCAGCAGCTTACGCAGCGGGAAGGGTGAGCAGTTCTTC. It codes for CASSLRSGKGEQFF.